This is a list of T cell receptor beta chains from one sample in a study of early T cells in non-severe SARS-CoV-2 infection. A single record per CDR3 protein comes from TCRdb applying MiXCR to the 5' RACE reads. The sample carries about 35,000 distinct CDR3 sequences, around 7% recorded once. The sequenced material came from whole blood. The receptors here all came from an adult who was a healthcare worker with PCR-confirmed SARS-CoV-2 infection or an uninfected control (not recorded which). The CDR3 runs from the conserved cysteine through the conserved F or W.

V	J	CDR3
TRBV19	TRBJ2-5	CASSQIRVEKGETQYF
TRBV19	TRBJ2-6	CVSSMSIAGAGANVLTF
TRBV12-3/TRBV12-4	TRBJ1-2	CASRDRTATGYTF
TRBV27	TRBJ2-7	CASSPDRSVYEQYF
TRBV28	TRBJ2-1	CASSDNEQFF
TRBV15	TRBJ1-5	CATSREGSSNQPQHF
TRBV12-3/TRBV12-4	TRBJ1-1	CASSLVGTEAFF
TRBV20-1	TRBJ2-7	CSARGEVAYEQYF
TRBV28	TRBJ2-7	CASGLAGSYEQYF
TRBV6-6	TRBJ2-7	CTTTLRGGPYEQYF
TRBV18	TRBJ2-3	CASSTVRETDTQYF
TRBV29-1	TRBJ1-1	CSVELSRGTEAFF
TRBV5-1	TRBJ2-7	CASSLLAGAYEQYF
TRBV7-9	TRBJ1-2	CASKFSGAQGYTF
TRBV20-1	TRBJ1-1	CSARRTGATTEAFF
TRBV11-2	TRBJ2-3	CASSSSLGGDTQYF
TRBV16	TRBJ1-1	CASSPGMGTEAFF
TRBV12-3/TRBV12-4	TRBJ2-4	CASSHGTSGRAVYYF
TRBV29-1	TRBJ1-1	CSVVDLEAFF
TRBV20-1	TRBJ1-1	CSGEPGQGIEAFF
TRBV5-1	TRBJ1-2	CASRTTPQGARGYTF
TRBV7-3	TRBJ2-5	CASSPSGVPRGTQYF
TRBV28	TRBJ1-2	CASSSPTESYGYTF
TRBV18	TRBJ1-5	CASSPRGQPQHF
TRBV20-1	TRBJ1-2	CSALPRQRQGIHGYTF
TRBV30	TRBJ2-1	CAWSPLAGDWNEQFF
TRBV4-1	TRBJ2-7	CASSQNRQYF
TRBV27	TRBJ2-7	CASSFRQGASNEQYF
TRBV7-2	TRBJ2-3	CASSLIPDTQYF
TRBV11-2	TRBJ2-2	CASSFQSSAGGTGELFF
TRBV29-1	TRBJ2-3	CSVGWTRPDTQYF
TRBV29-1	TRBJ2-1	CSVDEKGGDEQFF
TRBV6-5	TRBJ2-7	CASRPGLVVDEQYF
TRBV27	TRBJ1-6	CASSLSKGLPLHF
TRBV12-3/TRBV12-4	TRBJ2-1	CASSNFVLGREDHNEQFF
TRBV2	TRBJ2-3	CASWDPYRGTDTQYF
TRBV7-2	TRBJ2-1	CASSQAWTSGRASVQFF
TRBV7-3	TRBJ1-4	CASSETGFAGEKLFF
TRBV29-1	TRBJ2-3	CSVDGRWTDTQYF
TRBV7-2	TRBJ2-3	CASRHKGKPGDTQYF
TRBV10-2	TRBJ2-7	CASSEVRPGEQYF
TRBV5-1	TRBJ2-7	CASSLAGKGNEQYF